Sequencing of this T cell receptor beta chain was carried out in a study of blood T cell repertoires in COVID-19. In the source study's methods: Estimation of nucleated cell counts was performed using reference gene primer amplification. The method was immunoSEQ multiplex PCR; TCRdb's version includes in-frame clones alone and lacks a portion of them. From that table come the V and J calls and clone size; the DNA was used to work out D and trimming. The sample carries under 250,000 clones, just under 85% recorded once. Participants' reported clinical history set cohort assignment. Sequenced material: PBMCs or T cells enriched from blood (not recorded which). The receptor was isolated from a woman aged 40 to 50 with acute COVID-19.

CDR3 loop: CASSQVGQGTSEAFF. The CDR3 DNA reads TGTGCCAGCAGCCAAGTAGGACAGGGAACCTCTGAAGCTTTCTTT. The chain uses TRBV14 and TRBJ1-1; TRBD1 aligns across 8 bases. Germline V CDR1 and CDR2: SGHDN, FVKESK. The length of the CDR3 is 15 residues. Germline trimming cut 1 base from V and 6 bases from J; bases unmatched to any gene: 7.